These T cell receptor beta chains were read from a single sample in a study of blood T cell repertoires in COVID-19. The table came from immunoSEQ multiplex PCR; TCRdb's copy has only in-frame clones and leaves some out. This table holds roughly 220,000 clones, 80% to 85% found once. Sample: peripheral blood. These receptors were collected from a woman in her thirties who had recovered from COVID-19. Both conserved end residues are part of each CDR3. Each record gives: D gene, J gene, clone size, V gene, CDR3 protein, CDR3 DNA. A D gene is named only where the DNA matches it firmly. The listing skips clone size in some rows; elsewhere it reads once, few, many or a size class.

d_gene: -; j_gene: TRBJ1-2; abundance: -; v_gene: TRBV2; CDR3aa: CASTLQAIGYGYTF; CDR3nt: TGTGCCAGCACCCTACAGGCTATTGGGTATGGCTACACCTTC
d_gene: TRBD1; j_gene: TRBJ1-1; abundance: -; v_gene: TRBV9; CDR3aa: CASSVEAGGNTEAFF; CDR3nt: TGTGCCAGCAGCGTAGAAGCAGGGGGCAACACTGAAGCTTTCTTT
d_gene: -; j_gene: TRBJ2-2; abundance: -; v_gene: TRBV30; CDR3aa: CASNTGELFF; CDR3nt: TGTGCCTCAAACACCGGGGAGCTGTTTTTT
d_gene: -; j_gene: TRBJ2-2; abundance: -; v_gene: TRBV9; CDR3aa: CASTSEAGRNTGELFF; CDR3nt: TGTGCCAGCACTTCTGAGGCCGGGAGAAACACCGGGGAGCTGTTTTTT
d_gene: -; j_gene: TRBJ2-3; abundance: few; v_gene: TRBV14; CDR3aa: CASSRRTATDTQYF; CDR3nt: TGTGCCAGCAGCCGCCGGACAGCTACAGATACGCAGTATTTT
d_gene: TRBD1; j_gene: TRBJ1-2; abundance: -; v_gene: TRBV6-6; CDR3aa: CASTPDRELGYTF; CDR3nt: TGTGCCAGCACCCCGGACAGGGAACTCGGCTACACCTTC
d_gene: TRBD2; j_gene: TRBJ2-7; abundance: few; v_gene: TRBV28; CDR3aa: CASSSAGTRGEQYF; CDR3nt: TGTGCCAGCAGTTCCGCCGGGACTAGGGGCGAGCAGTACTTC
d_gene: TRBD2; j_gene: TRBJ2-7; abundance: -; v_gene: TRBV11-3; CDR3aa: CASSFSGSTYEQYF; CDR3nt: TGTGCCAGTAGCTTTAGCGGGTCCACCTACGAGCAGTACTTC
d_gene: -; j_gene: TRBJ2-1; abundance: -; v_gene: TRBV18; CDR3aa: CASSRLVQTEQFF; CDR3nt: TGTGCCAGCTCACGACTAGTCCAGACTGAGCAGTTCTTC
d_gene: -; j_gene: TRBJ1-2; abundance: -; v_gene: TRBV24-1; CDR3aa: CATSDSAVRQGSYGYTF; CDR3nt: TGTGCCACCAGTGATTCCGCGGTGAGGCAGGGGAGCTATGGCTACACCTTC
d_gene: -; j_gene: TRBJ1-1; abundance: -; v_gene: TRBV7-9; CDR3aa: CASSSQGSTEAFF; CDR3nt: TGTGCCAGCAGCTCTCAGGGCAGCACTGAAGCTTTCTTT
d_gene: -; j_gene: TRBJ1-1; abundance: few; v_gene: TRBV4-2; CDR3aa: CASSQEASADYEAFF; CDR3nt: TGTGCCAGCAGCCAAGAAGCATCGGCGGACTATGAAGCTTTCTTT
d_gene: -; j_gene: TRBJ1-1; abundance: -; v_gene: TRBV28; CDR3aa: CASGGIWSTEAFF; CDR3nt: TGTGCCAGCGGCGGGATCTGGAGCACTGAAGCTTTCTTT
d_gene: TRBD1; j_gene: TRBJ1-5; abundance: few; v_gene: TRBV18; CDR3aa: CASQGQVNQPQHF; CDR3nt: TGTGCCAGCCAGGGACAGGTCAATCAGCCCCAGCATTTT
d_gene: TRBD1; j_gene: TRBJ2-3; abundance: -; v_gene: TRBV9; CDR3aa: CASSVSRGPLATDTQYF; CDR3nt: TGTGCCAGCAGCGTATCCAGGGGGCCGCTGGCCACAGATACGCAGTATTTT
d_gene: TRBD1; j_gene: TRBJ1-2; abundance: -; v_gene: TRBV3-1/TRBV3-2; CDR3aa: CASSYDREVHGYTF; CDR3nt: TGTGCCAGCAGCTACGACAGGGAAGTTCATGGCTACACCTTC
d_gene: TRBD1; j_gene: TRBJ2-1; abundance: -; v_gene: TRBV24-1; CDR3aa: CATSSGQGVHEQFF; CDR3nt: TGTGCCACCAGTAGCGGACAGGGCGTGCATGAGCAGTTCTTC
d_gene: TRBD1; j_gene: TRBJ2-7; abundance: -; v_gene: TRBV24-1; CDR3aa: CATSPGTGPYEQYF; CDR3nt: TGTGCCACCAGTCCCGGGACAGGACCCTACGAGCAGTACTTC
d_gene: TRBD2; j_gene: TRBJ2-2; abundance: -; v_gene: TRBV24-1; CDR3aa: CATSDPSHSGTSGRGVNTGELFF; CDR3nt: TGTGCCACCAGTGATCCATCCCACTCCGGGACTAGCGGGAGAGGGGTGAACACCGGGGAGCTGTTTTTT
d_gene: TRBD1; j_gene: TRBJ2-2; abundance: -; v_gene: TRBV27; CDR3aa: CASSSRGTGPNTGELFF; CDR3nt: TGTGCCAGCAGTTCCCGGGGGACAGGGCCTAACACCGGGGAGCTGTTTTTT
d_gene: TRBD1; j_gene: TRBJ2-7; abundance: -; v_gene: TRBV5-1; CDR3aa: CASSLVAPGTGSYEQYF; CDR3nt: TGCGCCAGCAGCTTGGTGGCCCCCGGGACAGGCTCCTACGAGCAGTACTTC
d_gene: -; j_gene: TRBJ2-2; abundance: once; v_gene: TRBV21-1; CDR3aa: CASSKENSPTGELFF; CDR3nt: TGTGCCAGCAGCAAAGAAAACAGTCCTACCGGGGAGCTGTTTTTT